This T cell receptor beta chain was retrieved from a study of T cell responses to AZD1222 COVID-19 vaccine. The method was immunoSEQ multiplex PCR; TCRdb's version includes in-frame clones alone and lacks a portion of them. This table has more than 100,000 clones, roughly 85% appearing once. As regards this clone: Its target is unknown.

V shed 7 bases and J shed 4 bases, with 26 bases lying between them. The CDR3 is 17 residues long. The germline gives CDR1 LNHDA, CDR2 SQIVND (reference sequence). Study outcomes and limitations: Only six individuals given AZD1222 were seropositive at baseline. After the peak T cell response, and only then, were repertoires sampled. Among spike-specific TCRs, nearly half reportedly target unmutated variant regions.

The receptor's source is an adult in good health. The sample consisted of peripheral blood, taken on day 0 of AZD1222 vaccination. The genes are TRBV19 and TRBJ2-7; TRBD2 might be the D (5 bases). The CDR3 loop is CASTRLIVKSRQYEQYF. The CDR3 DNA sequence: TGTGCCAGTACCCGACTAATCGTTAAATCCCGACAATACGAGCAGTACTTC. Filled out from reference TRBV19 and TRBJ2-7, the complete variable domain reads DGGITQSPKYLFRKEGQNVTLSCEQNLNHDAMYWYRQDPGQGLRLIYYSQIVNDFQKGDIAEGYSVSREKKESFPLTVTSAQKNPTAFYLCASTRLIVKSRQYEQYFGPGTRLTVT.